The T cell receptor (beta chain) described here comes from a study of blood T cell repertoires in COVID-19. The wider study: T cells, B-cell-depleted T cells, or PBMCs supplied cDNA or gDNA.

As handled by the study authors: Quantification of nucleated cells was approximated via reference gene primer amplification. This table comes from immunoSEQ multiplex PCR, and its TCRdb copy is limited to in-frame clones, with some not included. D and trimming come from the DNA, and the V and J calls and clone size come from that table. Of some 97,000 clones in the sample, 80% to 90% were seen once. The junction had 8 bases not matched to a gene; V was cut back by 6 bases and J by 0 bases. The CDR3 loop spans 17 amino acids. The V gene's germline CDR1 is LNHDA and CDR2 SQIVND (reference sequence). Those enrolled, adults aged roughly 18 to 100 years, came from fewer than 25 US areas. Cohort 3 recovered donors had two negative PCRs, clearance, or symptom resolution.

The gene calls are TRBV19 and TRBJ1-6; 7 bases match TRBD1. Material for sequencing was PBMCs or T cells enriched from blood (not recorded which). The TCR sequence derives from a woman between 45 and 65 years old who had recovered from COVID-19. CDR3 in amino acids: CASRVTGMSSYNSPLHF. CDR3 sequence (DNA): TGTGCCAGTAGGGTGACAGGGATGAGCTCCTATAATTCACCCCTCCACTTT.